This TCR beta chain was captured in a study of cytomegalovirus exposure and HLA in healthy donors (dated by TCRdb to about 2017). Study-wide context: According to a later analysis, one platform produced both the approximately 110 validation repertoires and the 666 repertoires of the first cohort. Along with the approximately 700-subject first cohort, a separate validation cohort of over 90 different subjects was used. The study aimed to test whether signatures of past pathogen exposure could be identified by cataloging public T cell receptors. To predict cytomegalovirus infection status, the study combined high-throughput TCR immunosequencing, statistical association of individual TCRs with disease status, and machine learning.

The donors belonged to the validation cohort of about 120 subjects, which was separate from the roughly 700-subject first cohort. Library creation used the immunoSEQ multiplex PCR assay. In the source study's methods: To diagnose cytomegalovirus status from the catalog of TCR beta chain sequences, a statistical classification framework was built. The table comes from immuneACCESS by way of TCRdb, which keeps in-frame sequences with V and J called. Part of the clones is missing from these tables; in studies checked, under half for an unresolved V gene and the rest for unknown reasons. That table supplies the V and J calls and clone size; D and trimming were determined from the DNA. The sample table contains tens of thousands of clones; only one count was recorded for 90% to 97% of them. The ten largest clones represent 0.9% to 1% of the sample. For this clone: The antigen this receptor binds is unknown. Base-call qualities are not available, and no considerably larger clone is one nucleotide away.

The junction shows trimming of 9 bases on V and 5 bases on J, plus 17 bases between the germline ends. The CDR3 sequence holds 14 residues, the cysteine and phenylalanine included. Only the CDR3 portion is preserved as DNA: 42 bases, with reading frame beginning at the first base. CDR1 is given as LNHDA and CDR2 as SQIVND, both from the germline V gene (reference sequence). Beyond this particular receptor, the publication reports: The validation cohort had no HLA typing available for a later analysis, so co-occurrence within that cohort was assessed over all 120 or so repertoires. In both the original and validation cohorts, the classifier was reported to diagnose cytomegalovirus status with high specificity and sensitivity. The study listed 150 to 200 TCR beta chains as associated with cytomegalovirus. Three of the identified cytomegalovirus-associated TCR beta chains were confirmed in vitro to be specific for cytomegalovirus antigens. In a later analysis, TCRs clustered in the first cohort were found to also tend to co-occur in the 130 or so validation repertoires, with about 94% of cluster scores above 0. Most TCR sequences were observed very rarely across donors, whereas some public TCRs were present in many individuals. According to the authors, the approach could potentially be generalized to other disease states and immunological phenotypes.

The source is a young man in good health and CMV-seronegative. The sample taken for sequencing was PBMCs. The chain joins TRBV19 to TRBJ2-1; D gene: possibly TRBD1, on 6 matching bases. The bases read TGTGCCAGCACCCCGGGACACATCAACAATGAGCAGTTCTTC. It is translated as CASTPGHINNEQFF.